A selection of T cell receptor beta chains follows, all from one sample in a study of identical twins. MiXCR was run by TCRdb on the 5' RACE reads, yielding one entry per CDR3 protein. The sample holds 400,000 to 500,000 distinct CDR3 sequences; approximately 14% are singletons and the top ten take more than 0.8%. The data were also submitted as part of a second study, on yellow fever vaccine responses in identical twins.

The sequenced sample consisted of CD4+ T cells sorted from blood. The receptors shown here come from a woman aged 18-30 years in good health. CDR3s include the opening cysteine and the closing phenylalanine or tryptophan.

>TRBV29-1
CSVVRGQGGEQYF
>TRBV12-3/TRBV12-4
CASSSPGPRRGNEQFF
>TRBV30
CAWSLNNEQFF
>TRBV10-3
CAISPGNGGTDTQYF
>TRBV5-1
CASSLAIASSYEQYF
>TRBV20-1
CSARYSGRKNTGELFF
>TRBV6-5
CASSYQGALNTEAFF
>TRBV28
CASIRFRGTKYEQYF
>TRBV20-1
CSASKGLAYTGELFF
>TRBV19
CASTRPENTGELFF
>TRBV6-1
CASSLSRQGSYEQYF
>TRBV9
CASSDPGSPLHF
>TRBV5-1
CASSFNRGNRYEQYF
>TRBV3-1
CASSQRLAGGETQYF
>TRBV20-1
CSGLAGERYEQYF
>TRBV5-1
CASSLGPGTATYEQYF
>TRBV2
CASSGEGSYEQYF
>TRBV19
CASNAGGSGANVLTF
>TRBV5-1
CASSIGGTNTGELFF
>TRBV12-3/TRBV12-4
CACSLRILGRGGYNEQFF
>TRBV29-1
CSVERDYEQYF
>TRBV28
CASSLSGSGYEQYF
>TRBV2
CASRPGGSYEQYF
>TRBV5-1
CASSLRSSGGPAVGELFF
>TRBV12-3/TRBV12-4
CASSPYGGNTEAFF
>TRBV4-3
CASSQEPFGEQYF
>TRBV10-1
CASRAGLAGGQETQYF
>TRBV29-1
CSTNNPTLGGETQYF
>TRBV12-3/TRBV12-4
CASQPQGFVADTQYF
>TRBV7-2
CASSSTSRRRSEQFF
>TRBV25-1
CASSEAGGGSQPQHF
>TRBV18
CASSPGTGGSYEQYF
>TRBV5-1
CASSPAVDRAQTQYF
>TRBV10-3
CAISGGIRETQYF
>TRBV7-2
CASSLHQYEQYF
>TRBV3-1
CASSQEPLLANIQYF
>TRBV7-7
CASSKPRETQYF
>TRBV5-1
CASSSGMTGELFF
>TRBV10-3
CAISPTSGTGGYGANVLTF
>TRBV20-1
CSATNQQGSIGYEQYF
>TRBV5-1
CASSLGLAGGLSYEQYF
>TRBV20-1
CSARESAGAGDTQYF
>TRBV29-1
CSAKKSQTGYEQYF
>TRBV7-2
CASSSQEKVNEQFF
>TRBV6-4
CASSAGGGRAYNEQFF
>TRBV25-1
CASSVTGLSPLHF
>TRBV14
CASSQELQAEQFF